The clone carrying this T cell receptor beta chain was detected only a few times. Its specificity is unknown. This specimen belongs to a study of T cells in localized non-small cell lung cancer. General study findings and limits: An association was observed between higher blood T cell density and longer overall survival. Only one tumor region went through sequencing, so heterogeneity may still be there. The study detected a median about 60 of the top 100 tumor clones in adjacent lung. Uninvolved adjacent lung, not tumor, had the highest T cell clonality.

In germline, CDR1 is MNHNS, CDR2 SASEGT. The CDR3 consists of 15 residues. Trimming stripped 0 bases from V and 1 base from J, with 7 bases between. Sequencing used immunoSEQ multiplex PCR; TCRdb keeps in-frame clones, though not all of them. The table lists under 11,000 clones, around 30% of them singletons. The origin of this receptor is a man aged 35-69 years with stage I lung adenocarcinoma. The genes are TRBV6-1 and TRBJ1-5, with D possibly being TRBD1 (6 bases). Sequences were derived from lung tumor tissue, sampled before any cancer treatment. Here the CDR3 reads CASSEADSSNQPQHF. In nucleotides, the CDR3 is TGTGCCAGCAGTGAAGCGGACAGCAGCAATCAGCCCCAGCATTTT.